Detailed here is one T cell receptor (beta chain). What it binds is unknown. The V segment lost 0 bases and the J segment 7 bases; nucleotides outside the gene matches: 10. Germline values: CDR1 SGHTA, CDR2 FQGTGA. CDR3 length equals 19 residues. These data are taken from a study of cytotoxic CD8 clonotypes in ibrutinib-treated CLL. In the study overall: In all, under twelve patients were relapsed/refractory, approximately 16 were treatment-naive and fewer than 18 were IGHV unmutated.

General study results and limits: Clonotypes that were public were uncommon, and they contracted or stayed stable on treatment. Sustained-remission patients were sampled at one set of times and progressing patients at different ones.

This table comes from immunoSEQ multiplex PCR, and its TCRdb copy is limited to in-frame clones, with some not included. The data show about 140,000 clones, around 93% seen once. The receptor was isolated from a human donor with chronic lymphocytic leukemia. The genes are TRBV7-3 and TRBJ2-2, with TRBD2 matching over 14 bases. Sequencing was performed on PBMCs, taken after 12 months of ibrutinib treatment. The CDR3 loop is CASSLTASGLAGDGGELFF. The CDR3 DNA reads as TGTGCCAGCAGCTTAACTGCCTCGGGACTAGCGGGAGACGGCGGGGAGCTGTTTTTT.